This T cell receptor (beta chain) was observed in a study of MAIT cells during Salmonella Paratyphi A infection (TCRdb year 2017). At the level of the whole study: A single dose of 1-5x10^3 CFU of S. Paratyphi A strain NVGH308 was swallowed by adult volunteers aged 18 to 60. Starting at diagnosis, the diagnosed volunteers took ciprofloxacin 500 mg twice daily for 14 days. Summary of the overall study and its limitations: From baseline to mid-infection, the space taken up by over-represented MAIT clonotypes dropped significantly (approximately 0.16 to 0.094), whereas no significant difference was seen post-infection. MAIT TRBV usage was oligoclonal with a preference for TRBV20 and TRBV6, and infection appeared not to change this usage. Although the availability of volunteer samples limited sample sizes, the sizes were judged adequate for detecting differences between groups. Compared with healthy controls, diagnosed volunteers had more expansion or contraction among the top five MAIT clonotypes (roughly 0.5 versus 0.14), suggesting that infection reshaped the repertoire.

This clonotype was detected a few times. The specificity of this receptor is unknown. Per-base qualities were not stored, and no clone one base away is much larger. The method was 5' RACE. TCRbeta was amplified by two rounds of PCR with Phusion High-Fidelity polymerase, and sample-specific barcodes were added in the primers. TCRbeta libraries were made through template-switch cDNA synthesis using SMARTScribe reverse transcriptase and a TRBC-specific primer. The barcoded samples were pooled and then prepared using the NEBNext Ultra DNA Library Prep Kit for Illumina. Sequencing of libraries was performed on an Illumina MiSeq with the MiSeq reagent kit v2, 300 cycles. Per the authors' processing: Jemultiplexer was used to demultiplex reads by barcode, and MiTCR with default parameters handled the alignment. VDJtools filtered out non-functional sequences; clonotypes were defined by amino acid sequence, with frequencies based on assigned sequence reads. Clonal space homeostasis binned clonotypes by frequency as over-represented (0.05-1), large, medium and small. The public reads were reanalyzed by TCRdb: fastp trimming at Q25, MiXCR alignment, in-frame beta chains only. Each record represents a unique CDR3 protein, reported with the most common genes and DNA among its rows. The V and J calls follow TCRdb's processing rather than the paper's. This sample holds roughly 1,000 distinct CDR3 sequences; around 25% were observed only once. About 39% of the sample is taken by the ten largest.

This sample's time point label indicates: after infection, following antibiotic treatment. Using flow cytometry, MAIT cells, defined as Valpha7.2+ CD161+ T cells, were identified and sorted. Over time, circulating MAIT cell TCRbeta repertoires were profiled in more than five volunteers who came down with enteric fever following controlled oral challenge with live Salmonella Paratyphi A. Every diagnosed volunteer provided MAIT cell samples at three timepoints: pre-infection, mid-infection and post-infection. Enteric fever was diagnosed as Paratyphi A bacteremia and/or persistent fever above 38 °C lasting more than 12 hours. Challenged volunteers were diagnosed with infection sometime between day 4 and day 7 after challenge. Between roughly 4,500 and 11,000 MAIT cells per sample were sorted directly into RNAqueous-Micro lysis buffer for RNA extraction. Lymphoprep gradient centrifugation was used to isolate peripheral blood mononuclear cells from blood samples and leukocyte cones. Cell sorting used a BD FACSAria Fusion or BD FACSAria III sorter.

Its CDR3 holds 14 amino acids, cysteine through phenylalanine. Here the CDR3 DNA is all that survives: 42 bases in frame from base 1. CDR1 and CDR2 are read off the germline V gene (reference sequence) as DFQATT and SNEGSKA. From V the trimming removes 3 bases and from J it removes 2 bases, while the gene matches leave 7 bases of the junction unaccounted for. This sample comprised MAIT cells from blood, obtained at the last sampling point of the challenge study. This sequence uses TRBV20-1 and TRBJ2-7, with 7 bases aligning to TRBD1. The receptor was isolated from a person aged 18 to 75 who was deliberately infected with Salmonella Paratyphi A in a paratyphoid fever challenge study. The CDR3 here reads CSASFPGTAYEQYF. In nucleotide form, the sequence is TGCAGTGCTAGTTTTCCCGGGACAGCCTACGAGCAGTACTTC.